Listed here is a single TCR beta chain. The antigen remains unidentified. The data were taken from a study of post-analysis software for immune sequencing data. The study's findings and limits: With F measure, samples from one preparation batch clustered together strongly. Relative to controls, patients had 4 or 5 TRBV segments at higher frequency, with TRBV5-6, TRBV5-1 and TRBV20-1 among these.

Prepared libraries of TCR beta cDNA carried unique molecular identifiers. Input of roughly 0.85 to 11 million T cells yielded approximately 500,000 cDNA molecules. Each CDR3 protein gets one entry after TCRdb re-called the PCR reads with MiXCR. The profile shows around 180,000 distinct CDR3 sequences, approximately 30% of them singletons. CDR1 is GTSNPN and CDR2 is SVGIG in the germline V gene (reference sequence). The CDR3 runs 11 residues. V is TRBV30 and J is TRBJ1-1; D unresolved. The sequencing sample was made of blood. This clonotype was sampled from a girl aged 10 to 17 with multiple sclerosis. CDR3 DNA sequence: TGTTCCCTGGAGCGTTACACTGAAGCTTTCTTT. Translated, it gives CSLERYTEAFF.